These 23 T cell receptor beta chains originate from one sample sequenced in a study of CD8+ T cells in alopecia areata. Treatment specified: oral pan-JAK inhibitor, 5-10 mg twice daily. In each case, RNA was isolated and then reverse transcribed into cDNA as the sequencing template. The protocol was immunoSEQ multiplex PCR, while the TCRdb copy is restricted to in-frame clones and leaves out a portion. The profile shows about 200,000 clones, more than 45% of them singletons. This specimen consisted of CD4+ T cells sorted from blood, obtained at week 4, from a patient treated with tofacitinib. The receptors originated from a human donor with alopecia areata.

This clone was observed a handful of times. This chain connects TRBV4-3 to TRBJ2-3; 10 nucleotides line up with TRBD1. V lost 4 bases and J lost 4; bases outside the gene matches: 2. The CDR3 is 14 residues long. Looked up from germline, CDR1 is LGHNA and CDR2 is YSLEER. The CDR3 region has the DNA TGCGCCAGCAGCCCTGGACAGGGGGCAGATACGCAGTATTTT. Its translation: CASSPGQGADTQYF.

This chain uses TRBV7-3 with TRBJ2-1; 8 bases align to TRBD2. Germline CDR1 and CDR2: SGHTA and FQGTGA. The CDR3 runs to 16 residues. The V and J ends lost 4 bases and 4 bases, in that order; junction bases with no gene match: 9. The CDR3 loop reads CASSSRSGGAYNEQFF. DNA for the CDR3: TGTGCCAGCAGCTCCCGAAGCGGGGGAGCTTACAATGAGCAGTTCTTC. Looking up the rest from reference TRBV7-3 and TRBJ2-1 gives the full variable domain: GAGVSQTPSNKVTEKGKYVELRCDPISGHTALYWYRQSLGQGPEFLIYFQGTGAADDSGLPNDRFFAVRPEGSVSTLKIQRTERGDSAVYLCASSSRSGGAYNEQFFGPGTRLTVL.

The chain carries TRBV10-2 and TRBJ2-2; 7 positions match TRBD1. The CDR3 consists of 15 residues. The germline CDR1 and CDR2 sequences are WSHSY and SAAADI. J gave up 2 bases and V 7 bases, and 7 bases lay outside the gene matches. The CDR3 loop is CASTRRQGNTGELFF. CDR3 nucleotides: TGCGCCAGCACGCGGAGACAGGGAAACACCGGGGAGCTGTTTTTT.

The chain has TRBV30 and TRBJ1-1; D call uncertain. Trimming pared 4 bases from V and 0 bases from J, leaving 6 bases between. From germline, CDR1 is GTSNPN and CDR2 SVGIG (reference sequence). CDR3 length: 12 amino acids. Written as DNA, the CDR3 is TGTGCCTGGACGAACCTGAACACTGAAGCTTTCTTT. This gives the protein CAWTNLNTEAFF.

This chain uses TRBV7-2 with TRBJ1-1; 7 bases agree with TRBD1. CDR3 length: 13 amino acids. The germline gives CDR1 SGHTA, CDR2 FQGNSA. V shed 6 bases, J shed 7 bases, and the junction held 8 bases outside the gene matches. CDR3 sequence (DNA): TGTGCCAGCAGAGGACAGGAGAATATTGAAGCTTTCTTT. Its translation: CASRGQENIEAFF.

This clone was detected only a few times. The CDR3 region has the DNA TGTGCCAGCTCACCACGGGAAAGTGCCAAAAACATTCAGTACTTC. It codes for CASSPRESAKNIQYF. This chain links TRBV18 with TRBJ2-4; D unresolved. Trimming took off 1 base at V and 1 base at J, with 8 bases between the two ends. The CDR3 sequence is 15 residues long. Germline V gene sequence: CDR1 KGHSH, CDR2 LQKENI.

This clone has a handful of counts. V and J are TRBV10-3 and TRBJ1-1; D unresolved. The CDR3 runs 15 residues. Trimming shortened V by 2 bases and J by 1 base, and 11 bases separated the two germline ends. CDR1 and CDR2 (germline): ENHRY, SYGVKD. The CDR3: CAISEVRRANTEAFF. The DNA of the CDR3 is TGTGCCATCAGTGAGGTCCGGCGAGCGAACACTGAAGCTTTCTTT.

CDR3 loop: CASSVDRVSGYTF. CDR3 nucleotides: TGTGCCAGCAGTGTGGACAGGGTCTCTGGCTACACCTTC. This chain links TRBV6-6 with TRBJ1-2, with TRBD1 identical over 8 bases. The V segment lost 5 bases and the J segment 7 bases; nucleotides outside the gene matches: 6. CDR1 and CDR2 from the germline V gene are MNHNY and SVGAGI (reference sequence). CDR3 length: 13 residues.

This chain uses TRBV29-1 with TRBJ2-4; D might be TRBD2 (5 bases). This CDR3 is 12 amino acids long. With 4 bases removed from V and 8 bases from J, the gap between germline ends came to 12 bases. From germline, CDR1 is SQVTM and CDR2 ANQGSEA. This CDR3 reads CSVVGNGDIQYF. The DNA of the CDR3 is TGCAGCGTTGTAGGCAACGGGGACATTCAGTACTTC.

This clone was counted only a few times. This chain uses TRBV30 with TRBJ1-6, with 8 nucleotides matching TRBD1. CDR1 GTSNPN and CDR2 SVGIG come from the germline V gene (reference sequence). Trimming removed 8 bases from V and 11 bases from J; junction bases left unmatched: 11. The CDR3 runs to 13 residues. For the CDR3, the DNA is TGTGCCGGGAAGCGAGACAGGGGAACACCCCTCCACTTT. Its translation is CAGKRDRGTPLHF.

This chain connects TRBV30 to TRBJ1-2; D gene uncertain. Germline-derived CDR1 and CDR2 are GTSNPN and SVGIG (reference sequence). This CDR3 region has 12 residues. Trimming removed 2 bases at V and 8 bases at J, with 12 bases between. Written as DNA, the CDR3 is TGTGCCTGGAGTAAACTGGCGGGGGGCTACACCTTC. This encodes CAWSKLAGGYTF.

There are a few counts of this clone. V usage is TRBV10-2 and J usage is TRBJ2-3; TRBD1 is a possible D gene (6 bases). Germline assignment: CDR1 WSHSY and CDR2 SAAADI. The V and J ends lost 5 bases and 0 bases respectively, with 12 bases between them. CDR3 size: 15 residues. CDR3 loop: CASSLDRPSTDTQYF. The CDR3 DNA follows: TGCGCCAGCAGTCTTGACAGGCCTAGCACAGATACGCAGTATTTT.

This clone was recorded a few times. The CDR3 region is CSAGGTDTQYF. CDR3 nucleotide sequence: TGCAGCGCCGGAGGCACAGATACGCAGTATTTT. The chain uses TRBV29-1 and TRBJ2-3; D is uncertain. The CDR3 runs 11 residues. From germline, CDR1 is SQVTM and CDR2 ANQGSEA. V lost 7 bases and J lost 1, with 6 bases in between.

The chain carries TRBV7-6 and TRBJ1-6; D unresolved. The CDR3 loop spans 14 amino acids. The germline V and J ends were trimmed by 4 bases and 7 bases, with 11 bases remaining between them. The germline V gene encodes CDR1 SGHVS and CDR2 FNYEAQ. This chain's CDR3 is CASSSLPFNSPLHF. CDR3 DNA: TGTGCCAGCAGCTCCCTACCATTCAATTCACCCCTCCACTTT.

The V call is TRBV6-6, the J call TRBJ2-5; 9 bases fit TRBD2. This CDR3 has 15 amino acids. CDR1 is MNHNY, CDR2 SVGAGI, per germline (reference sequence). The J segment lost 5 bases and the V segment lost 6 bases, leaving 10 bases of the junction unmatched. The CDR3 loop is CASRLMPSGAETQYF. In nucleotides, the CDR3 is TGTGCCAGCAGACTGATGCCTAGCGGGGCTGAGACCCAGTACTTC.

V is TRBV4-3 and J is TRBJ1-1; D possibly corresponds to TRBD1 (6 bases). V was shortened by 2 bases and J by 14 bases, with 15 bases between the two germline ends. CDR1 is LGHNA, CDR2 YSLEER, per germline. There are 12 residues in the CDR3. CDR3 amino acids: CASSQRTVDRFF. CDR3 in DNA: TGCGCCAGCAGCCAAAGGACAGTTGACAGGTTCTTT.

Worth noting for this clone: Distinct nucleotide sequences in the sample also encode this CDR3. The chain combines TRBV29-1 with TRBJ1-1; D ambiguous. Trimming removed 3 bases from V and 4 bases from J, with 6 bases in between. Germline-derived CDR1 and CDR2 are SQVTM and ANQGSEA. The CDR3 is 11 residues long. The CDR3 DNA is TGCAGCGTTGACCGGGTCACTGAAGCTTTCTTT. It specifies CSVDRVTEAFF.

There are a few counts of this clone. The CDR3 nucleotides are TGTGCCAGCAGCGCCCCCACAGATACGCAGTATTTT. It codes for CASSAPTDTQYF. The chain has TRBV6-1 and TRBJ2-3; no reliable D call. This CDR3 comprises 12 residues. Germline CDR1 is MNHNS and CDR2 is SASEGT. Trimming took off 6 bases at V and 2 bases at J, with 6 bases between the two ends.

The gene calls are TRBV6-5 and TRBJ2-2, with D possibly TRBD1 on 6 matching bases. The V end lost 6 bases, the J end lost 7 bases, and 15 bases lay between the germline ends. Germline V gives CDR1 MNHEY, CDR2 SVGAGI. CDR3 size: 14 residues. This CDR3 is CASRPEQGVGELFF. The CDR3 nucleotides are TGTGCCAGCAGACCAGAACAGGGAGTCGGGGAGCTGTTTTTT.

V and J are TRBV6-5 and TRBJ1-5; possibly TRBD1 for D (6 bases). CDR1 and CDR2 (germline): MNHEY, SVGAGI. V lost 5 bases to trimming and J lost 2 bases, with 13 bases between them. This CDR3 has 15 amino acids. For the CDR3, the DNA is TGTGCCAGCAGTACAGGGTGGTCGGGCAATCAGCCCCAGCATTTT. This sequence encodes CASSTGWSGNQPQHF.

The chain recombines TRBV7-2 with TRBJ2-7; D might be TRBD1 or TRBD2, each matching 5 bases. The germline V gene encodes CDR1 SGHTA and CDR2 FQGNSA. The CDR3 is 13 residues long. The V end lost 8 bases, the J end lost 8 bases, and 19 bases lay between the germline ends. For the CDR3, the DNA is TGTGCCAGCCGACCAAGCGTGGGGGTGAAGCAGTACTTC. The encoded protein is CASRPSVGVKQYF.

For the CDR3, the DNA is TGTGCCAGCAGTGAAGCGGGGGCGACAGATACGCAGTATTTT. Translated, it gives CASSEAGATDTQYF. This sequence joins TRBV2 and TRBJ2-3, with D possibly TRBD1 on 6 matching bases. CDR1 SNHLY and CDR2 FYNNEI come from the germline V gene. The CDR3 consists of 14 residues. The ends were cut back, 0 bases at V and 3 bases at J, with 7 bases in the middle.

This clone was picked up a small number of times. The rearrangement links TRBV14 to TRBJ1-1; no reliable D call. From germline, CDR1 is SGHDN and CDR2 FVKESK. V dropped 5 bases and J dropped 1 base, with 11 bases sitting between them. The CDR3 runs to 14 residues. CDR3: CASSFRHTNTEAFF. The CDR3 DNA sequence: TGTGCCAGCAGCTTCAGGCATACGAACACTGAAGCTTTCTTT.